This entry is about one T cell receptor beta chain. What it binds is not known. A sample-barcoded 5' primer and a J-beta primer mix were used in a second PCR of roughly 6 to 11 cycles. Each CDR3 protein gets one entry after TCRdb re-called the 5' RACE reads with MiXCR. The sample has 1.5 million to 2 million distinct CDR3 sequences; roughly two fifths are singletons. Individuals who donated were healthy Caucasians from Russia aged roughly 6 to 100. CDR3 length equals 16 residues. Germline CDR1 and CDR2: SGHAT and FQDESV (reference sequence). These data come from a study of blood T cells in healthy people across ages. Broader study findings: There was no known CMV status for donors, so expanded clonotype changes were possibly confounded. Higher diversity, along with more naive CD4+ cells, distinguished long-lived donors from aged donors. Per million T cells, TCR beta diversity dropped about linearly as age rose.

The rearrangement uses TRBV11-1 and TRBJ2-4, with D possibly TRBD1 on 5 matching bases. With the DNA end fitting TRBJ2-7 better, the J assignment may be wrong. This sequence originates from a human donor in good health. The sequencing input was blood. CDR3 amino acids: CASSPWGSGRVYEQYF. For the CDR3, the DNA is TGTGCCAGCAGCCCCTGGGGCTCAGGACGCGTCTACGAGCAGTACTTC.